This T cell receptor beta chain was sequenced in a study of molecular identifiers for immune sequencing clone quantification. Study findings and constraints: Sharing of a barcode by identical TCR molecules could cause highly expanded clone sizes to be underestimated.

The CDR3 contains 13 residues. Trimming left V 3 bases short and J 3 bases short, with 5 bases between. CDR1 is LNHNV and CDR2 is YYDKDF in the germline V gene (reference sequence). TCRdb redid the calling of the PCR reads with MiXCR, one entry per CDR3 protein. The repertoire holds about 40,000 distinct CDR3 sequences, with approximately 17% as singletons. For this clonotype: Its target is not known.

J is TRBJ1-4 and V is TRBV15; no clear D. Input material: naive CD8+ T cells from blood, with Jurkat cell RNA spiked in. The subset: FACS-sorted CD8+CD4-CCR7+CD45RA+ naive T cells. The receptor's source is a human donor in good health. Some libraries in this study had Jurkat cell RNA spiked in. CDR3 loop: CATSSGPNEKLFF. The CDR3 DNA sequence: TGTGCCACCAGCAGTGGACCTAATGAAAAACTGTTTTTT.